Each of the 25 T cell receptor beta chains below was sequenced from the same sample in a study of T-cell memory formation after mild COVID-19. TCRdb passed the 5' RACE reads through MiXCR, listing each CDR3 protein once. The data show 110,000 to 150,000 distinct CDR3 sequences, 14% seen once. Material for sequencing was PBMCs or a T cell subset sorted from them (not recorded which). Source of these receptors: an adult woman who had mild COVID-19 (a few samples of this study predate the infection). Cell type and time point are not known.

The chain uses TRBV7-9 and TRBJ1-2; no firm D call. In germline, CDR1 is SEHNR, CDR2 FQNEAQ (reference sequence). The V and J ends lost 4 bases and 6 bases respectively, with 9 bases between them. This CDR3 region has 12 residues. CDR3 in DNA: TGTGCCAGCAGCTCCCGTCCGGATGGCTACACCTTC. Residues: CASSSRPDGYTF.

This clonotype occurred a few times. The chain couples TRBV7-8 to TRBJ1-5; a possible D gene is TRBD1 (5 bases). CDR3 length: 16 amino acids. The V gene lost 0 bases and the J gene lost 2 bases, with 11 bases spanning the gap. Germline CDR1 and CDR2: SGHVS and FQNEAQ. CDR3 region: CASSLAAGSGNQPQHF. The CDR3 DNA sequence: TGTGCCAGCAGCTTAGCCGCAGGGTCGGGCAATCAGCCCCAGCATTTT.

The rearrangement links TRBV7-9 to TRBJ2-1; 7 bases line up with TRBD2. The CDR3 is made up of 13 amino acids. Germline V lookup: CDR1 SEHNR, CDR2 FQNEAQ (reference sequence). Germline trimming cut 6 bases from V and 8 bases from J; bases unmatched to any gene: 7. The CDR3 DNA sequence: TGTGCCAGCAGTTCGCGGGAGTCCCATGAGCAGTTCTTC. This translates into CASSSRESHEQFF.

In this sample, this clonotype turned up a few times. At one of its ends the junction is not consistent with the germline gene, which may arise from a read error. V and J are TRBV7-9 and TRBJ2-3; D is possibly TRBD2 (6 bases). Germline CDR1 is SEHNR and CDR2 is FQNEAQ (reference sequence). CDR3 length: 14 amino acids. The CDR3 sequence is CASSLAFSTDTQYF. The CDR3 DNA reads TGTGCCAGCAGCCTAGCGTTTAGCACAGATACGCAGTATTTT. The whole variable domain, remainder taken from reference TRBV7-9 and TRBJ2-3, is DTGVSQNPRHKITKRGQNVTFRCDPISEHNRLYWYRQTLGQGPEFLTYFQNEAQLEKSRLLSDRFSAERPKGSFSTLEIQRTEQGDSAMYLCASSLAFSTDTQYFGPGTRLTVL.

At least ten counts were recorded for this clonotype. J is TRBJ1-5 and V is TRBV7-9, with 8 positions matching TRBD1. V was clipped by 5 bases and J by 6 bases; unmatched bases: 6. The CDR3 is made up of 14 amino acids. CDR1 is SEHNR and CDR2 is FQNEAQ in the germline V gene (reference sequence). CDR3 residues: CASSQTGVGQPQHF. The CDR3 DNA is TGTGCCAGCAGCCAGACAGGGGTGGGTCAGCCCCAGCATTTT.

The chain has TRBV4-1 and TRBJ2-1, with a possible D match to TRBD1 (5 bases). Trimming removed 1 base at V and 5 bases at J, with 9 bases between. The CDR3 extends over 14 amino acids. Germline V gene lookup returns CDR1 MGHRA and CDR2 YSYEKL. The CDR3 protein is CASSQVAGNNEQFF. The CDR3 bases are TGCGCCAGCAGCCAAGTAGCAGGGAACAATGAGCAGTTCTTC.

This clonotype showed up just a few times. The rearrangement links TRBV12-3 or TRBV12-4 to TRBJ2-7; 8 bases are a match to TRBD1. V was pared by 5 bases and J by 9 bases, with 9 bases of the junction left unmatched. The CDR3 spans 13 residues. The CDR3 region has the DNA TGTGCCAGCAGTCCATCGGACAGGGCAGGGCAGTACTTC. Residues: CASSPSDRAGQYF.

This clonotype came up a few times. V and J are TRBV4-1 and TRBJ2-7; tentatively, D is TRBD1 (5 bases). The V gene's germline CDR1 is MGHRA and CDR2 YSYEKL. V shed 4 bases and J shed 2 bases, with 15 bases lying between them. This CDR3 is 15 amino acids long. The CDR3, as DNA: TGCGCCAGCAGCCCCAGTGCAGGGAATCCCTACGAGCAGTACTTC. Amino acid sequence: CASSPSAGNPYEQYF.

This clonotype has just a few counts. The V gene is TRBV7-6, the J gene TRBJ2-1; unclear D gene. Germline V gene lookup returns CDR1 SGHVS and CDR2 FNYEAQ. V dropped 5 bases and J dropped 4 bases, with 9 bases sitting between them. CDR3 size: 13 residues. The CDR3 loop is CASSLGHYNEQFF. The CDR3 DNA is TGTGCCAGCAGCCTGGGTCATTACAATGAGCAGTTCTTC.

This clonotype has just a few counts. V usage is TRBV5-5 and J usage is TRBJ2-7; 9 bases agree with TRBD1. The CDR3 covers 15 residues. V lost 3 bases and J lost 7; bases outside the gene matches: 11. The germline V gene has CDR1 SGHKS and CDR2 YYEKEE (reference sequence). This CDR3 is CASSSPGQGLEEQYF. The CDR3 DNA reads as TGTGCCAGCAGCTCGCCGGGACAGGGTCTGGAAGAGCAGTACTTC.

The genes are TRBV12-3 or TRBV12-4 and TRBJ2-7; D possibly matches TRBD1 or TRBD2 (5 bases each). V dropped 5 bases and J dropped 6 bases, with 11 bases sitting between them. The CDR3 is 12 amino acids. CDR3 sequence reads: CASSPQGPEQYF. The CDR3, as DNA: TGTGCCAGCAGTCCGCAGGGACCCGAGCAGTACTTC.

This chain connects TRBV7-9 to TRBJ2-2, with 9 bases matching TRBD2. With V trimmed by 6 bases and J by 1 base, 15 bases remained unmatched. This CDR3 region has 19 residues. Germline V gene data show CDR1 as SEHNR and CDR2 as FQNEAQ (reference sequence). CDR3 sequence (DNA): TGTGCCAGCAGTACCCCAGCCAGCGGGGGGCCCCTGAACACCGGGGAGCTGTTTTTT. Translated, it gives CASSTPASGGPLNTGELFF.

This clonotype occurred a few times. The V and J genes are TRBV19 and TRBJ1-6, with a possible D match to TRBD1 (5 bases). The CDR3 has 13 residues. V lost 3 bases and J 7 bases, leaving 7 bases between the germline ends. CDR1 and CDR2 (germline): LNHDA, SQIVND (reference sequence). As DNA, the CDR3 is TGTGCCAGTAGTATGGGGGGAAATTCACCCCTCCACTTT. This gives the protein CASSMGGNSPLHF.

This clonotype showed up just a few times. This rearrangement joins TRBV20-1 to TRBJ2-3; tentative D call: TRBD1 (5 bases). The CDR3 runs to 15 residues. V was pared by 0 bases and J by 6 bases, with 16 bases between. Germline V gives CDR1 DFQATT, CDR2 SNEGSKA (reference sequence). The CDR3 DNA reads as TGCAGTGCTAGAGATTGGACGCAGGGCCTGGATACGCAGTATTTT. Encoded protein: CSARDWTQGLDTQYF.

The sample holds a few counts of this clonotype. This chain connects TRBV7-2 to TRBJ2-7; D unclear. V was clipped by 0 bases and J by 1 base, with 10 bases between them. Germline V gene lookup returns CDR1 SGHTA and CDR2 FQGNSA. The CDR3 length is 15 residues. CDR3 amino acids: CASSLAGSGSYEQYF. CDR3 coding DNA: TGTGCCAGCAGCTTAGCAGGGTCGGGTTCCTACGAGCAGTACTTC.

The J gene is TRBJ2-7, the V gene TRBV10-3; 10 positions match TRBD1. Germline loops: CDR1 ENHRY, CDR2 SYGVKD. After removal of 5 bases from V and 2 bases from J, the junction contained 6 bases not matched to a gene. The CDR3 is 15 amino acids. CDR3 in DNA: TGTGCCATCAGTTACCGGGACAGGGGAACCTACGAGCAGTACTTC. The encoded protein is CAISYRDRGTYEQYF.

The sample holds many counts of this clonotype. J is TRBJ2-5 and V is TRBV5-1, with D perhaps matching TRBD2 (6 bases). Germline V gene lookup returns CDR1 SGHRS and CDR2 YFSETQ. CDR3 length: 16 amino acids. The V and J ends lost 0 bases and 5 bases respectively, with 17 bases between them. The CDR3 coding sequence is TGCGCCAGCAGCTTGGCGGAGGGAGGTTTGTCGGAGACCCAGTACTTC. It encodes CASSLAEGGLSETQYF.

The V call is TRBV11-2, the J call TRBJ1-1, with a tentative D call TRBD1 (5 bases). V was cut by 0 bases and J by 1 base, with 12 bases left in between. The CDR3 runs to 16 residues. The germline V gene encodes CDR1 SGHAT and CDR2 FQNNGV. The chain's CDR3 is CASSLDWVGENTEAFF. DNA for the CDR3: TGTGCCAGCAGCTTAGATTGGGTGGGGGAGAACACTGAAGCTTTCTTT.

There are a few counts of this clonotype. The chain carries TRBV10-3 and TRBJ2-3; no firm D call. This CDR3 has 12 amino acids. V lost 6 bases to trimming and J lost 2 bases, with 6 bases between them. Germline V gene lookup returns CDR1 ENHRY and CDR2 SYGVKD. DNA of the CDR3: TGTGCCATCAGGGAACTCACAGATACGCAGTATTTT. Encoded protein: CAIRELTDTQYF.

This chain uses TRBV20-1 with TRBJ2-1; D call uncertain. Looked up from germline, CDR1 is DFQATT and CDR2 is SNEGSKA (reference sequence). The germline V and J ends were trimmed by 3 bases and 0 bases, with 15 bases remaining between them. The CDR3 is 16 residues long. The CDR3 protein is CSASEALRSSYNEQFF. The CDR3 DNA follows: TGCAGTGCTAGTGAGGCGTTGCGGAGCTCCTACAATGAGCAGTTCTTC.

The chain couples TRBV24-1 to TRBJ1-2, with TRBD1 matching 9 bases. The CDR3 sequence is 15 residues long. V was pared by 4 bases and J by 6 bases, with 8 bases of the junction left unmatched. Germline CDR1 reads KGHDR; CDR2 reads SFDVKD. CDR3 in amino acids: CATSDRSWDRDGYTF. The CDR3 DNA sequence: TGTGCCACCAGTGACCGAAGCTGGGACAGGGATGGCTACACCTTC.

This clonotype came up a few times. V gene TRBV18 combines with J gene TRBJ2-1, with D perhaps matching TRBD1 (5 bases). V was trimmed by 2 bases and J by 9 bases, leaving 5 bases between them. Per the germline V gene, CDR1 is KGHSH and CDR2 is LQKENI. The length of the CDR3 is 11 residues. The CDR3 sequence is CASSPGAEQFF. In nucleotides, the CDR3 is TGTGCCAGCTCACCAGGGGCTGAGCAGTTCTTC.

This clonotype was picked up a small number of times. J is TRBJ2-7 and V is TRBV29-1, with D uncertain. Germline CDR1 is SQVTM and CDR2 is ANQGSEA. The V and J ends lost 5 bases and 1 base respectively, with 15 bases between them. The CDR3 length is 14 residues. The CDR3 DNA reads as TGCAGCGTTCGCCTCTGGGGTTTATCCTACGAGCAGTACTTC. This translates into CSVRLWGLSYEQYF.

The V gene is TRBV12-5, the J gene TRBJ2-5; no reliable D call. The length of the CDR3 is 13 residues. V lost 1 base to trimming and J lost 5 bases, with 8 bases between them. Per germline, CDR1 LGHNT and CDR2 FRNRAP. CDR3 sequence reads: CASGLEIPETQYF. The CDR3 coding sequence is TGTGCTAGTGGTTTGGAGATTCCGGAGACCCAGTACTTC.

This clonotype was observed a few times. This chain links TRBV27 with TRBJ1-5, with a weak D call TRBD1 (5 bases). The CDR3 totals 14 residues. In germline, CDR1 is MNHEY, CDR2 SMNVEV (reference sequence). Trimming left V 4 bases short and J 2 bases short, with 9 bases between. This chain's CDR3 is CASSYGGGNQPQHF. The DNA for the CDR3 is TGTGCCAGCAGTTACGGGGGAGGCAATCAGCCCCAGCATTTT.